The clone carrying this T cell receptor (beta chain) was observed a single time. J lost 5 bases, V lost 3 bases, and 8 bases had no gene match. Germline V gene sequence: CDR1 MDHEN, CDR2 SYDVKM. The CDR3 covers 15 residues. These data originate in a study of blood T cell repertoires in COVID-19. Study context: Sample material is recorded as cDNA or gDNA derived from T cells, B-cell-depleted T cells, or PBMCs.

Assay used: immunoSEQ multiplex PCR; TCRdb lists only in-frame clones, some missing. The repertoire consists of roughly 100,000 clones, with around 86% occurring once and the leading ten covering more than 4%. The chain couples TRBV28 to TRBJ1-2; 8 bases map to TRBD1. The receptor was isolated from a man aged 45-65 years with acute or convalescent COVID-19. What was sequenced was peripheral blood. CDR3 in amino acids: CASSFLDREEYGYTF. The CDR3 DNA sequence: TGTGCCAGCAGTTTCCTGGACAGGGAAGAGTATGGCTACACCTTC.